This entry lists 30 T cell receptor beta chains sequenced from one sample in a study of identical twins. From the 5' RACE reads, TCRdb called clonotypes with MiXCR, one entry per CDR3 protein. Of about 530,000 distinct CDR3 sequences listed, roughly 15% are singletons. The same specimen was also included in a second study, on yellow fever vaccine responses in identical twins.

Sequenced: CD4+ T cells sorted from blood. These receptors originate from a woman between 18 and 30 years old in good health.

This chain links TRBV6-1 with TRBJ2-1, with 14 nucleotides matching TRBD2. Germline CDR1 reads MNHNS; CDR2 reads SASEGT. The CDR3 is 14 amino acids. J gave up 9 bases and V 7 bases, and 5 bases lay outside the gene matches. This CDR3 is CASTTSGGAVEQFF. The CDR3, as DNA: TGTGCCAGCACGACTAGCGGGGGGGCGGTTGAGCAGTTCTTC.

This clonotype showed up just a few times. The gene calls are TRBV7-9 and TRBJ1-4; 11 bases agree with TRBD1. The CDR3 runs to 17 residues. Germline CDR1 and CDR2: SEHNR and FQNEAQ (reference sequence). With V trimmed by 0 bases and J by 8 bases, 8 bases remained unmatched. In DNA form, the CDR3 reads TGTGCCAGCAGCTTAGCAGGGACAGGGGGATGGAGGGAAAAACTGTTTTTT. Translating gives CASSLAGTGGWREKLFF. Based on the CDR3 plus reference TRBV7-9 and TRBJ1-4, the full variable domain is DTGVSQNPRHKITKRGQNVTFRCDPISEHNRLYWYRQTLGQGPEFLTYFQNEAQLEKSRLLSDRFSAERPKGSFSTLEIQRTEQGDSAMYLCASSLAGTGGWREKLFFGSGTQLSVL.

The V gene is TRBV6-1, the J gene TRBJ2-1; 13 nucleotides line up with TRBD2. The germline V gene encodes CDR1 MNHNS and CDR2 SASEGT. V gave up 8 bases and J gave up 12 bases; unmatched junction bases: 13. The CDR3 has 15 amino acids. CDR3 DNA: TGTGCCAGCGGTACAGGACTAGCGGGAGTCGGTGGGCAGTTCTTC. Translating it yields CASGTGLAGVGGQFF.

This clonotype was counted between two and nine times. The chain recombines TRBV12-3 or TRBV12-4 with TRBJ2-5; a weak D match, TRBD1 (5 bases). The CDR3 runs 16 residues. V was cut by 5 bases and J by 5 bases, with 21 bases left in between. DNA for the CDR3: TGTGCCAGCAGTCCCCGTTCCCGGACACCTCACGAGACCCAGTACTTC. It is translated as CASSPRSRTPHETQYF.

The chain links TRBV7-8 to TRBJ2-1; 10 bases are shared with TRBD2. The CDR3 has 18 residues. The germline V gene encodes CDR1 SGHVS and CDR2 FQNEAQ. V lost 3 bases and J lost 1; bases outside the gene matches: 9. The CDR3 here is CASSFQSVLAGSYNEQFF. The CDR3 DNA reads as TGTGCCAGCAGCTTCCAGTCTGTACTAGCGGGATCCTACAATGAGCAGTTCTTC. The full variable domain, its missing parts supplied by reference TRBV7-8 and TRBJ2-1, is GAGVSQSPRYKVAKRGQDVALRCDPISGHVSLFWYQQALGQGPEFLTYFQNEAQLDKSGLPSDRFFAERPEGSVSTLKIQRTQQEDSAVYLCASSFQSVLAGSYNEQFFGPGTRLTVL.

The table lists this clonotype with a few counts. The rearrangement uses TRBV29-1 and TRBJ1-1; 7 nucleotides match TRBD1. The CDR3 totals 15 residues. Per the germline V gene, CDR1 is SQVTM and CDR2 is ANQGSEA. Trimming removed 2 bases from V and 1 base from J; junction bases left unmatched: 7. The CDR3 DNA reads as TGCAGCGTTGAAACACTCGACAGGGCGAACACTGAAGCTTTCTTT. Translation: CSVETLDRANTEAFF.

This clonotype has ten or more counts. CDR3 nucleotide sequence: TGTGCCAGCAGCCTTCGACAGGGGTCAGATACGCAGTATTTT. Protein sequence: CASSLRQGSDTQYF. V gene TRBV7-8 combines with J gene TRBJ2-3, with 8 bases matching TRBD1. Losses at the gene ends were 5 bases for V and 4 bases for J; bases not matched to a gene: 5. The CDR3 sequence is 14 residues long. Germline lookup yields CDR1 SGHVS and CDR2 FQNEAQ.

This rearrangement joins TRBV5-1 to TRBJ2-3; possible D gene TRBD1, 6 bases. V lost 4 bases and J lost 3, with 18 bases in between. Germline V gene lookup returns CDR1 SGHRS and CDR2 YFSETQ. The CDR3 runs to 16 residues. The CDR3 loop reads CASSPSGDSGTDTQYF. In nucleotides, the CDR3 is TGCGCCAGCAGCCCCTCAGGGGATTCAGGGACAGATACGCAGTATTTT.

This clonotype was counted a few times. CDR3 DNA sequence: TGCAGTGCTGGAGCCCCGGGGAGCGGGAGTAACACCGGGGAGCTGTTTTTT. It codes for CSAGAPGSGSNTGELFF. The chain joins TRBV20-1 to TRBJ2-2; 8 nucleotides align to TRBD2. This CDR3 is built from 17 residues. V shed 5 bases and J 2 bases; nucleotides not matched to a gene: 13. Germline CDR1 reads DFQATT; CDR2 reads SNEGSKA (reference sequence).

The J gene is TRBJ2-1, the V gene TRBV20-1, with 12 positions matching TRBD2. The CDR3 is 19 amino acids. Germline CDR1 DFQATT, CDR2 SNEGSKA (reference sequence). Unmatched junction bases numbered 9, after V lost 0 bases and J lost 0 bases. CDR3 nucleotide sequence: TGCAGTGCTAGAGATCCCGGGACTAGCGGGTTTAGCTCCTACAATGAGCAGTTCTTC. Translated, it gives CSARDPGTSGFSSYNEQFF.

This chain connects TRBV19 to TRBJ2-7; TRBD1 might be the D (6 bases). Germline loops: CDR1 LNHDA, CDR2 SQIVND (reference sequence). Trimming pared 5 bases from V and 3 bases from J, leaving 17 bases between. CDR3 length equals 15 residues. The CDR3 DNA sequence: TGTGCCAGTAGTCCCGCCAAGGGGGTAGGCTACGAGCAGTACTTC. This sequence encodes CASSPAKGVGYEQYF.

In its sample, this clonotype was seen a few times. Relative to the germline gene, one junction end is altered; a read error may explain this. The chain carries TRBV18 and TRBJ2-6; D is ambiguous. The CDR3 sequence is 17 residues long. Germline CDR1 reads KGHSH; CDR2 reads LQKENI. The CDR3 here is CVSSPPKANSGANVLTF. In DNA form, the CDR3 reads TGTGTCAGCTCACCACCGAAGGCCAACTCTGGGGCCAACGTCCTGACTTTC.

This clonotype was picked up a small number of times. The rearrangement links TRBV28 to TRBJ2-5; D is perhaps TRBD1 or TRBD2 (5 bases each). The CDR3 sequence is 14 residues long. Trimming took off 6 bases at V and 1 base at J, with 12 bases between the two ends. The germline V gene has CDR1 MDHEN and CDR2 SYDVKM. The CDR3 protein is CASRSLGVQETQYF. The CDR3 DNA follows: TGTGCCAGCAGATCTTTGGGGGTCCAAGAGACCCAGTACTTC. The full variable domain, completed using reference TRBV28 and TRBJ2-5, is DVKVTQSSRYLVKRTGEKVFLECVQDMDHENMFWYRQDPGLGLRLIYFSYDVKMKEKGDIPEGYSVSREKKERFSLILESASTNQTSMYLCASRSLGVQETQYFGPGTRLLVL.

V gene TRBV6-5 combines with J gene TRBJ2-7; D call uncertain. V lost 0 bases to trimming and J lost 1 base, with 13 bases between them. Looked up from germline, CDR1 is MNHEY and CDR2 is SVGAGI. The CDR3 contains 16 residues. The CDR3 spells CASSYSKSDQSYEQYF. CDR3 nucleotides: TGTGCCAGCAGTTACTCGAAATCAGACCAATCCTACGAGCAGTACTTC.

The chain's CDR3 is CASSPGAVLFPEQYF. The DNA for the CDR3 is TGTGCCAGCAGCCCCGGGGCAGTTCTTTTCCCCGAGCAGTACTTC. The chain couples TRBV7-9 to TRBJ2-7, with D perhaps assigned TRBD1 or TRBD2 (5 bases each). Looked up from germline, CDR1 is SEHNR and CDR2 is FQNEAQ (reference sequence). Trimming took off 5 bases at V and 6 bases at J, with 20 bases between the two ends. This CDR3 has 15 amino acids.

The rearrangement uses TRBV20-1 and TRBJ2-5; 7 nucleotides match TRBD2. With V trimmed by 6 bases and J by 0 bases, 10 bases remained unmatched. Germline CDR1 reads DFQATT; CDR2 reads SNEGSKA (reference sequence). There are 15 residues in the CDR3. The CDR3 nucleotides read TGCAGTGCCCCAATGGGACTATACTACCAAGAGACCCAGTACTTC. It specifies CSAPMGLYYQETQYF.

The V and J genes are TRBV14 and TRBJ2-1; D is possibly TRBD1 or TRBD2 (5 bases each). Trimming pared 7 bases from V and 2 bases from J, leaving 15 bases between. Germline assignment: CDR1 SGHDN and CDR2 FVKESK. The CDR3 consists of 15 residues. The CDR3 loop is CASILGWGPYNEQFF. The CDR3 nucleotides are TGTGCCAGCATCCTGGGGTGGGGACCCTACAATGAGCAGTTCTTC. Together with reference TRBV14 and TRBJ2-1, the CDR3 gives the full variable domain: EAGVTQFPSHSVIEKGQTVTLRCDPISGHDNLYWYRRVMGKEIKFLLHFVKESKQDESGMPNNRFLAERTGGTYSTLKVQPAELEDSGVYFCASILGWGPYNEQFFGPGTRLTVL.

The V call is TRBV14, the J call TRBJ2-7; TRBD1 or TRBD2 may be the D gene (5 bases each). The germline V gene has CDR1 SGHDN and CDR2 FVKESK. Trimming took off 4 bases at V and 7 bases at J, with 17 bases between the two ends. This CDR3 comprises 14 residues. Here the CDR3 DNA reads TGTGCCAGCAGCCGGGCAGGGCCCCGGGGAGAGCAGTACTTC. It yields the protein CASSRAGPRGEQYF.

The table lists this clonotype with a few counts. The J gene is TRBJ2-5, the V gene TRBV20-1; TRBD2 aligns across 9 bases. The length of the CDR3 is 13 residues. The V and J ends lost 6 bases and 3 bases, in that order; junction bases with no gene match: 5. Germline values: CDR1 DFQATT, CDR2 SNEGSKA (reference sequence). In DNA form, the CDR3 reads TGCAGTGCCCACCGCGGGGGGGAAGAGACCCAGTACTTC. It yields the protein CSAHRGGEETQYF.

This clonotype was seen only a few times. The rearrangement uses TRBV15 and TRBJ2-1; D is undetermined. The germline CDR1 and CDR2 sequences are LNHNV and YYDKDF (reference sequence). V dropped 5 bases and J dropped 13 bases, with 18 bases sitting between them. The CDR3 extends over 13 amino acids. The DNA of the CDR3 is TGTGCCACCAGCGAAATGTTGGGGTCGGGCCAGTTCTTC. This codes for CATSEMLGSGQFF. Full variable domain (missing parts from reference TRBV15 and TRBJ2-1): DAMVIQNPRYQVTQFGKPVTLSCSQTLNHNVMYWYQQKSSQAPKLLFHYYDKDFNNEADTPDNFQSRRPNTSFCFLDIRSPGLGDTAMYLCATSEMLGSGQFFGPGTRLTVL.

The CDR3 nucleotides are TGCGCCAGCAGCTTGGGGGGGACTGTTGACAATGAGCAGTTCTTC. Its translation: CASSLGGTVDNEQFF. The chain uses TRBV5-1 and TRBJ2-1; possibly TRBD2 for D (6 bases). V gave up 0 bases and J gave up 5 bases, with 12 bases separating them. The CDR3 has 15 amino acids. CDR1 and CDR2 (germline): SGHRS, YFSETQ.

This clonotype has only a few counts. The chain is built from TRBV10-3 and TRBJ2-2; D is possibly TRBD2 (6 bases). V gave up 8 bases and J gave up 1 base, with 11 bases separating them. This CDR3 has 14 amino acids. Germline CDR1 ENHRY, CDR2 SYGVKD. The CDR3, as DNA: TGTGCCATCGGGGGGTCGGAGAACACCGGGGAGCTGTTTTTT. Encoded protein: CAIGGSENTGELFF.

The rearrangement joins TRBV10-3 to TRBJ1-1, with TRBD1 matching over 9 bases. The CDR3 extends over 13 amino acids. The germline V gene has CDR1 ENHRY and CDR2 SYGVKD. J lost 4 bases, V lost 5 bases, and 2 bases had no gene match. CDR3 in DNA: TGTGCCATCAGTACGACAGGGGGCACTGAAGCTTTCTTT. This gives the protein CAISTTGGTEAFF.

This clonotype has a handful of counts. The chain combines TRBV6-1 with TRBJ2-1; no reliable D call. Per germline, CDR1 MNHNS and CDR2 SASEGT. This CDR3 contains 14 residues. Trimming removed 4 bases at V and 3 bases at J, with 10 bases between. The CDR3 DNA follows: TGTGCCAGCAGTGGGACGGAGAACTACAATGAGCAGTTCTTC. It specifies CASSGTENYNEQFF.

The gene calls are TRBV12-3 or TRBV12-4 and TRBJ2-5; 8 bases are shared with TRBD1. This CDR3 comprises 15 residues. The ends lost 2 bases at V and 5 bases at J; junction bases unmatched: 7. Written as DNA, the CDR3 is TGTGCCAGCAGTTTATGGCGGACAGGGAATGAGACCCAGTACTTC. Translated, it gives CASSLWRTGNETQYF.

The chain uses TRBV27 and TRBJ2-4; D not certain. The V end lost 6 bases, the J end lost 6 bases, and 12 bases lay between the germline ends. The CDR3 loop spans 13 amino acids. Germline CDR1 is MNHEY and CDR2 is SMNVEV (reference sequence). CDR3 bases: TGTGCCAGCAGGAACAATGAGGCAAACATTCAGTACTTC. Translating it yields CASRNNEANIQYF.

CDR3 bases: TGTGCCAGCAGCCCTGCCAACAGGGGACTAGGACTAGCGGTCCTCAATGAGCAGTTCTTC. Translated, it gives CASSPANRGLGLAVLNEQFF. The chain joins TRBV21-1 to TRBJ2-1; the D call TRBD2 from the table was never checked on the DNA. TRBV21-1 is labeled a pseudogene. This CDR3 spans 20 amino acids.

This clonotype was counted only a few times. The rearrangement links TRBV4-1 to TRBJ2-3; D may correspond to TRBD1 or TRBD2 (5 bases each). Trimming stripped 0 bases from V and 7 bases from J, with 11 bases between. The CDR3 is made up of 14 amino acids. CDR1 and CDR2 (germline): MGHRA, YSYEKL. CDR3 region: CASSQDTWGNTQYF. CDR3 nucleotide sequence: TGCGCCAGCAGCCAAGACACGTGGGGGAATACGCAGTATTTT.

There are many counts of this clonotype. The V call is TRBV15, the J call TRBJ2-7, with a tentative D call TRBD1 (6 bases). Germline V CDR1 and CDR2: LNHNV, YYDKDF (reference sequence). This CDR3 is built from 15 residues. Between the trimmed V and J ends, which lost 0 bases and 1 base, there was a span of 10 bases. This CDR3 reads CATSREVGQSYEQYF. As DNA, the CDR3 is TGTGCCACCAGCAGAGAAGTAGGACAGTCCTACGAGCAGTACTTC.

This clonotype was detected only a few times. The rearrangement joins TRBV29-1 to TRBJ1-2; maybe TRBD1 (5 bases). Trimming took 5 bases from V and 4 from J, leaving 11 bases between them. Looked up from germline, CDR1 is SQVTM and CDR2 is ANQGSEA. The CDR3 extends over 12 amino acids. The CDR3, as DNA: TGCAGCGTTAAGGGGTGGGTCTATGGCTACACCTTC. It yields the protein CSVKGWVYGYTF.